This T cell receptor beta chain emerged from a study of cytomegalovirus exposure and HLA in healthy donors. Note on this clone: Its antigen is undetermined.

With V trimmed by 3 bases and J by 6 bases, 7 bases remained unmatched. The germline V gene encodes CDR1 KGHSH and CDR2 LQKENI. This CDR3 is 15 amino acids long. General study results and limits: Prior analysis indicated that the majority of TCR beta V segments exhibited productivity approximately 87% or approximately 30% of the time. Later work associated approximately 17,000 TCR beta sequences with HLA alleles at 0.05 false discovery rate. There were several of the most significant clusters that appeared linked to common viral pathogens in a later analysis.

It was with 60 Vbeta and 13 Jbeta primers that the PCR ran. TCRdb's copy holds only in-frame clones and misses some; the assay was immunoSEQ multiplex PCR. The sample records 150,000 to 200,000 clones, approximately 71% being singletons. Sequenced input: PBMCs. This TCR came from a male donor in good health and CMV-seronegative. This chain connects TRBV18 to TRBJ1-5, with 8 bases identical to TRBD1. CDR3 DNA sequence: TGTGCCAGCTCACCTTGGACAGGGTATGGTCAGCCCCAGCATTTT. Its translation: CASSPWTGYGQPQHF.